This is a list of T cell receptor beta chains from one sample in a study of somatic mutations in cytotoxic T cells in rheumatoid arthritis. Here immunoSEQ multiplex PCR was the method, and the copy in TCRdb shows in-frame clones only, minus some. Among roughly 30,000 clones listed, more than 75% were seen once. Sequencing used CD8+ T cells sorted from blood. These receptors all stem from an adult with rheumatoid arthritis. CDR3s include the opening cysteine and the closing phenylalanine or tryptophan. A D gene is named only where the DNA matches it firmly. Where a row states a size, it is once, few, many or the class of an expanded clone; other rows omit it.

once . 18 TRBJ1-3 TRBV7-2 TGTGCCAGCAGTCCCGGGCCGGCGACCGCTTCCTCTGGAAACACCATATATTTT CASSPGPATASSGNTIYF
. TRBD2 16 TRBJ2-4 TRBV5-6 TGTGCCAGCAGCTTAAGGACTAGCGGGAGGGTAAACATTCAGTACTTC CASSLRTSGRVNIQYF
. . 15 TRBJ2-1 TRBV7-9 TGTGCCAGCAGCACCCTCAGACTGGAAGACAATGAGCAGTTCTTC CASSTLRLEDNEQFF
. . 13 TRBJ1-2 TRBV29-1 TGCAGCGTTGAAGTAGCGAAGAGGGGTGGCTACACCTTC CSVEVAKRGGYTF
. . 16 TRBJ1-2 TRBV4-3 TGCGCCAGCAGCCCCCGAGGCGGGGTAACGCACTATGGCTACACCTTC CASSPRGGVTHYGYTF
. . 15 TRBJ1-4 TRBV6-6 TGTGCCAGCAGTTACGGGGCAGGGACTAATGAAAAACTGTTTTTT CASSYGAGTNEKLFF
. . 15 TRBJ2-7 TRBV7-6 TGTGCCAGCAGCTTAGCGCCGGGGGCCGGTTACGAGCAGTACTTC CASSLAPGAGYEQYF
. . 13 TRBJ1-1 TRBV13 TGTGCCAGCAGCTTCGGGGGGCCGACTGAAGCTTTCTTT CASSFGGPTEAFF
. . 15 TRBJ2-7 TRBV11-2 TGTGCCAGCAGCGTTGACGAGGAAGAGGCCTACGAGCAGTACTTC CASSVDEEEAYEQYF
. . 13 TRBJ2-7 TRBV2 TGTGCCAGCAGTGCGGCCCCCTCCTACGAGCAGTACTTC CASSAAPSYEQYF
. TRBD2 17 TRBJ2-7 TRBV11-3 TGTGCCAGCAGCAGCCAGCGGGAGGGAGAGAGGGCCTACGAGCAGTACTTC CASSSQREGERAYEQYF
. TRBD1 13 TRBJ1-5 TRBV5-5 TGTGCCAGCAGCACAGGGGGAGTACAGCCCCAGCATTTT CASSTGGVQPQHF
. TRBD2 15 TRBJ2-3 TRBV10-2 TGCGCCAGCAGCTTGGGGGAGGGTCGCACAGATACGCAGTATTTT CASSLGEGRTDTQYF
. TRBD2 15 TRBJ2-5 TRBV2 TGTGCCAGCAGTTCTGCTAGCGGCCTACAAGAGACCCAGTACTTC CASSSASGLQETQYF
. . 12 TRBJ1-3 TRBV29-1 TGCAGCGTTTGGACCGTCCGAAACACCATATATTTT CSVWTVRNTIYF
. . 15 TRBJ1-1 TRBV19 TGTGCCAGTAGTATTCTCGCGGGGGCGAACACTGAAGCTTTCTTT CASSILAGANTEAFF
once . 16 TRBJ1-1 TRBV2 TGTGCCAGCAGCGGGATTGGCAGGGACATGAACACTGAAGCTTTCTTT CASSGIGRDMNTEAFF
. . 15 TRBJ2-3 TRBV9 TGTGCCAGCAGCGTAGCATCCCGCCCCACAGATACGCAGTATTTT CASSVASRPTDTQYF
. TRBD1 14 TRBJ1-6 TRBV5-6 TGTGCCAGCAAACGACAGGGGGATAATTCACCCCTCCACTTT CASKRQGDNSPLHF
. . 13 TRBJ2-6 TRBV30 TGTGCCTGGGATACTCTGGGGGCCAACGTCCTGACTTTC CAWDTLGANVLTF
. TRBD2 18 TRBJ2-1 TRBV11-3 TGTGCCAGCAGCACACCGGGGGGACTAGCGGCCCTGGGCGATGAGCAGTTCTTC CASSTPGGLAALGDEQFF
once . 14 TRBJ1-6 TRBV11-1 TGTGCCAGCAGCTTGGGGGCCACAAACGGTGGGCTCCACTTT CASSLGATNGGLHF
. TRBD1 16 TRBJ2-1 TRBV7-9 TGTGCCAGCAGCCATCATCCCGGGACAGGGGCGAATGAGCAGTTCTTC CASSHHPGTGANEQFF
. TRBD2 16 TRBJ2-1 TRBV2 TGTGCCATCTCAAGTGATGACGGGAGGTTAGGAGATGAGCAGTTCTTC CAISSDDGRLGDEQFF
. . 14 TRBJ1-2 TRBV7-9 TGTGCCAGCAGCTCTGCGCGGACAGACAATGGCTACACCTTC CASSSARTDNGYTF
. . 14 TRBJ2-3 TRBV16 TGTGCCAGCAGCCCCGTACCTAGCACAGATACGCAGTATTTT CASSPVPSTDTQYF
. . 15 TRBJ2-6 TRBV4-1 TGCGCCAGCCGACCCGACATCTCTGGGGCCAACGTCCTGACTTTC CASRPDISGANVLTF
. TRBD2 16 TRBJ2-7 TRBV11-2 TGTGCCAGCAGCTTAGCGGGACTATCGAGCTCCTACGAGCAGTACTTC CASSLAGLSSSYEQYF